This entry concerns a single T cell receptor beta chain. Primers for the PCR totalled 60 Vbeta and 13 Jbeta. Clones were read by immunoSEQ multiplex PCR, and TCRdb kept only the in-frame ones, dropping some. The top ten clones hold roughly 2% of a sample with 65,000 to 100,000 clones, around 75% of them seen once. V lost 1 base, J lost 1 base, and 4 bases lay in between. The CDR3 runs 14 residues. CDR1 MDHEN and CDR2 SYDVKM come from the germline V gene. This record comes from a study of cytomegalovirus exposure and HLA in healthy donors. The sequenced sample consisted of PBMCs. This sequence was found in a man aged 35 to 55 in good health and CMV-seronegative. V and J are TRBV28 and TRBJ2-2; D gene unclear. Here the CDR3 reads CASSLFLNTGELFF. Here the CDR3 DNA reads TGTGCCAGCAGTTTATTCCTGAACACCGGGGAGCTGTTTTTT.